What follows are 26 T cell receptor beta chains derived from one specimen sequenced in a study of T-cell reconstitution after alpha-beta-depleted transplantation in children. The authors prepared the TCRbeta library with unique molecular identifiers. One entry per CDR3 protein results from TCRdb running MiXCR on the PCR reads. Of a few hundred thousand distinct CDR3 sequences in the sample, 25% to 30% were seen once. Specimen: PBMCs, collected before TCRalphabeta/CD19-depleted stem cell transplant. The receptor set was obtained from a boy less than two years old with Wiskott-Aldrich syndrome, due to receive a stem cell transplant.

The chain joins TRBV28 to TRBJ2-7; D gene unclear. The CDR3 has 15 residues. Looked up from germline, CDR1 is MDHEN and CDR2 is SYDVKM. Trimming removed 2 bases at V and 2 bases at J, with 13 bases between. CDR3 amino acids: CASSLAPRTPYEQYF. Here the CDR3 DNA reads TGTGCCAGCAGTTTAGCTCCACGTACCCCCTACGAGCAGTACTTC.

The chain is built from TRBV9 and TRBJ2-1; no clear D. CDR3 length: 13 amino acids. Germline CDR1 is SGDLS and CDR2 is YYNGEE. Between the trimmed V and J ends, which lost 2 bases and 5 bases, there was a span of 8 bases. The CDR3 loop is CASSVRVDNEQFF. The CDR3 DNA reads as TGTGCCAGCAGCGTTCGTGTAGACAATGAGCAGTTCTTC.

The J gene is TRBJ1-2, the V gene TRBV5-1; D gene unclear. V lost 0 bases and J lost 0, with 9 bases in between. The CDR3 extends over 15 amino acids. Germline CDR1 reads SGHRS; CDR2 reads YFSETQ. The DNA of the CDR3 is TGCGCCAGCAGCTTGGACGGGAAAACTAACTATGGCTACACCTTC. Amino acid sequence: CASSLDGKTNYGYTF.

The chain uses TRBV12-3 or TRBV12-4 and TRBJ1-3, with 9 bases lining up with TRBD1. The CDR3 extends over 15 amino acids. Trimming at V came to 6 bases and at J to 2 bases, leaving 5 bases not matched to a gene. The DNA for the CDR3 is TGTGCCAGCAGGCGGACAGGGGAGGCTGGAAACACCATATATTTT. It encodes CASRRTGEAGNTIYF.

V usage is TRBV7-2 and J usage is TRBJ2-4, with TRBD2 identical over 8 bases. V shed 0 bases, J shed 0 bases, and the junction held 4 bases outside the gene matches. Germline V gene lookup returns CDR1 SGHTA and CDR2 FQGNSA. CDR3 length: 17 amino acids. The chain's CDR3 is CASSLAISGIAKNIQYF. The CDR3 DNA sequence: TGTGCCAGCAGCTTAGCAATTAGCGGGATAGCCAAAAACATTCAGTACTTC.

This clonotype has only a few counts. CDR3 sequence reads: CSATSAYNEQFF. CDR3 DNA: TGCAGTGCCACCTCTGCCTACAATGAGCAGTTCTTC. The genes are TRBV20-1 and TRBJ2-1, with D unresolved. Germline V gene sequence: CDR1 DFQATT, CDR2 SNEGSKA (reference sequence). V was cut by 6 bases and J by 2 bases, with 8 bases left in between. There are 12 residues in the CDR3.

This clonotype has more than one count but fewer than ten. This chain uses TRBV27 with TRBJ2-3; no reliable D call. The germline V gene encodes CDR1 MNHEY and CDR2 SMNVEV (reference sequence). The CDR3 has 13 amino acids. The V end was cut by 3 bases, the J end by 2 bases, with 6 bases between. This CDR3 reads CASSLGTTDTQYF. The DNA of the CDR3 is TGTGCCAGCAGTTTGGGCACCACAGATACGCAGTATTTT.

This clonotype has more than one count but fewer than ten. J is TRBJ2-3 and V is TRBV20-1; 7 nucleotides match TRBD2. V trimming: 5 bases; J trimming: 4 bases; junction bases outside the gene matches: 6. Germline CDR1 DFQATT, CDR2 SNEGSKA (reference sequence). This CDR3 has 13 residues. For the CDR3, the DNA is TGCAGTGCTCAGGTCGGGAGGTCAGATACGCAGTATTTT. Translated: CSAQVGRSDTQYF.

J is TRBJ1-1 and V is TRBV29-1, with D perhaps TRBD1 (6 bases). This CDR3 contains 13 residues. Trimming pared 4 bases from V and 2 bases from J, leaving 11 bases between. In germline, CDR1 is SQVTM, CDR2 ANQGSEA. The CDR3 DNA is TGCAGCGTTGCACAGGGAGGAAACACTGAAGCTTTCTTT. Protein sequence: CSVAQGGNTEAFF.

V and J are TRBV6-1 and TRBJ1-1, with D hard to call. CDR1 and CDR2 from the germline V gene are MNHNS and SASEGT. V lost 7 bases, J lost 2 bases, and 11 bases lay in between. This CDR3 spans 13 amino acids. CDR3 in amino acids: CASTTKGNTEAFF. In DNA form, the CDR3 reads TGTGCCAGCACCACGAAGGGAAACACTGAAGCTTTCTTT.

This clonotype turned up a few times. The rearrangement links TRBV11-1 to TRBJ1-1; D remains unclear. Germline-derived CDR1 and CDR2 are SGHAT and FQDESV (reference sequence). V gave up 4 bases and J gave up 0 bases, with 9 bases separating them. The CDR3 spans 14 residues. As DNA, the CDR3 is TGTGCCAGCAGCTCCCGACGGATGAACACTGAAGCTTTCTTT. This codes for CASSSRRMNTEAFF.

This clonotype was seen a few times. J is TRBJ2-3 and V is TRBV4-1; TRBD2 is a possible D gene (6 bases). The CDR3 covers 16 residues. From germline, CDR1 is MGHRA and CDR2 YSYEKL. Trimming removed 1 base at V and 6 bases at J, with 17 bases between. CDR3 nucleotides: TGCGCCAGCAGCCAAGTGGGTAGCGCCAGCGGGGATACGCAGTATTTT. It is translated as CASSQVGSASGDTQYF.

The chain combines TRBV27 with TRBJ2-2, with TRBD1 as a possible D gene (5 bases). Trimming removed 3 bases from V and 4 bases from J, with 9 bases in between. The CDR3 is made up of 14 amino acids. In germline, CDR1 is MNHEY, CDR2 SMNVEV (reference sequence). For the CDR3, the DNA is TGTGCCAGCAGTTTTAAGGGGATCACCGGGGAGCTGTTTTTT. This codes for CASSFKGITGELFF.

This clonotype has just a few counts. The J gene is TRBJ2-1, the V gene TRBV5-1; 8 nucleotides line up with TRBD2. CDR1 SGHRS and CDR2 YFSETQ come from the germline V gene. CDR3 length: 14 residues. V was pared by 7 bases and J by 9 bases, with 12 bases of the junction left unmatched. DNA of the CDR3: TGCGCCAGCGGTACCCAGGCGGGAGGCAGTGAGCAGTTCTTC. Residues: CASGTQAGGSEQFF.

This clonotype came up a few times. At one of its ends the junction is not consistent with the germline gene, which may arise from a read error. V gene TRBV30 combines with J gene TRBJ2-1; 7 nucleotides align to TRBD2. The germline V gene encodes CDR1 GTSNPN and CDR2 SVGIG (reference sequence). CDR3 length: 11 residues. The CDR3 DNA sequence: TGTGCCTGGAGTGTACTCAGGACTAGGGATTTC. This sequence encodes CAWSVLRTRDF.

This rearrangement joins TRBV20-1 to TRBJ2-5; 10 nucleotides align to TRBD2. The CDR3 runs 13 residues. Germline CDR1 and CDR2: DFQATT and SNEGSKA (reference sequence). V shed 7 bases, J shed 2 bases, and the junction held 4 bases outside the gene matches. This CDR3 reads CSGTSGKQETQYF. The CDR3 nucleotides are TGCAGTGGGACTAGCGGAAAGCAAGAGACCCAGTACTTC.

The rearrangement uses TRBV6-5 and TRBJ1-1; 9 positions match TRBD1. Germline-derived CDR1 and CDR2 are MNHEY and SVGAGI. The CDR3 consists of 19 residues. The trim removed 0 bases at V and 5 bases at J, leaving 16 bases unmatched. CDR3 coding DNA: TGTGCCAGCAGTTACTCGTTTAGCGGGACAGGGAGAGGTTCGACTGAAGCTTTCTTT. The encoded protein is CASSYSFSGTGRGSTEAFF.

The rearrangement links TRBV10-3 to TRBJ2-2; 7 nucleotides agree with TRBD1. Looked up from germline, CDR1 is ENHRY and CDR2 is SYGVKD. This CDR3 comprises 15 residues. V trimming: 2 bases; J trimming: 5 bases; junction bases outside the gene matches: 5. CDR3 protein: CAISEELQGTGELFF. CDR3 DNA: TGTGCCATCAGTGAGGAGCTACAGGGGACCGGGGAGCTGTTTTTT.

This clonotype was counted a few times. The DNA for the CDR3 is TGTGCCATCAGTGAGGGACAGGCCAAAAACATTCAGTACTTC. It encodes CAISEGQAKNIQYF. This chain links TRBV10-3 with TRBJ2-4, with D possibly being TRBD1 (6 bases). The ends were cut back, 2 bases at V and 1 base at J, with 6 bases in the middle. CDR3 length: 14 amino acids. Germline V gene data show CDR1 as ENHRY and CDR2 as SYGVKD.

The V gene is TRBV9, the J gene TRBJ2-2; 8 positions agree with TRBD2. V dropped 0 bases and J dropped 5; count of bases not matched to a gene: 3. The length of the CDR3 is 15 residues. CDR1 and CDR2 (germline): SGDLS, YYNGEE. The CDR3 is CASSVDLAGTGELFF. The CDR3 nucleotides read TGTGCCAGCAGCGTAGATCTAGCGGGTACCGGGGAGCTGTTTTTT.

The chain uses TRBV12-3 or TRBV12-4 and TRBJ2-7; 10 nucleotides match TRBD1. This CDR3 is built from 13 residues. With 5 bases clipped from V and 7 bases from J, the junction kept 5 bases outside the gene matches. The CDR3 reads CASSRQGAREQYF. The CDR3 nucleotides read TGTGCCAGCAGTCGACAGGGGGCAAGGGAGCAGTACTTC.

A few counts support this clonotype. CDR3 sequence: CASRGLRGTDTQYF. In nucleotides, the CDR3 is TGTGCCAGCAGGGGACTCCGCGGCACAGATACGCAGTATTTT. The rearrangement uses TRBV27 and TRBJ2-3; maybe TRBD2 (6 bases). CDR3 length: 14 residues. V was clipped by 6 bases and J by 1 base, with 11 bases between them. In germline, CDR1 is MNHEY, CDR2 SMNVEV (reference sequence).

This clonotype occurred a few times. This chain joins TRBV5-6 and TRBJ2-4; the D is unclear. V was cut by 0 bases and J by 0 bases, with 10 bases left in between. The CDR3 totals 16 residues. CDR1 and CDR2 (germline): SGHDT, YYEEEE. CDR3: CASSLAPPIAKNIQYF. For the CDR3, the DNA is TGTGCCAGCAGCTTGGCCCCCCCGATAGCCAAAAACATTCAGTACTTC.

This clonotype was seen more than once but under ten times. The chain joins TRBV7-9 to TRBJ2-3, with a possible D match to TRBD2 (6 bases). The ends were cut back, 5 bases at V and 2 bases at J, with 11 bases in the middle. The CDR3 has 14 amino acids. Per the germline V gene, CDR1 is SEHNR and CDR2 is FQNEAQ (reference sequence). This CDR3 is CASSPGGITDTQYF. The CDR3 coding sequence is TGTGCCAGCAGCCCTGGGGGGATCACAGATACGCAGTATTTT.

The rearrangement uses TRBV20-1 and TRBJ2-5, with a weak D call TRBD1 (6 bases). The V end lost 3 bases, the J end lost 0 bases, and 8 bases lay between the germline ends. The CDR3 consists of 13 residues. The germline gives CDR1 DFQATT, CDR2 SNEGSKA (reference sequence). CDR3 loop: CSASHRDQETQYF. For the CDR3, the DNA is TGCAGTGCTAGTCACAGGGACCAAGAGACCCAGTACTTC.

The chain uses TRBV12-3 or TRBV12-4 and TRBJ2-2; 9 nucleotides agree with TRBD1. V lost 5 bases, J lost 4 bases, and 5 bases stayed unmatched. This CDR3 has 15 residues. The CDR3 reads CASSGTGLSTGELFF. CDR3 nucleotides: TGTGCCAGCAGTGGGACAGGGCTCTCCACCGGGGAGCTGTTTTTT.